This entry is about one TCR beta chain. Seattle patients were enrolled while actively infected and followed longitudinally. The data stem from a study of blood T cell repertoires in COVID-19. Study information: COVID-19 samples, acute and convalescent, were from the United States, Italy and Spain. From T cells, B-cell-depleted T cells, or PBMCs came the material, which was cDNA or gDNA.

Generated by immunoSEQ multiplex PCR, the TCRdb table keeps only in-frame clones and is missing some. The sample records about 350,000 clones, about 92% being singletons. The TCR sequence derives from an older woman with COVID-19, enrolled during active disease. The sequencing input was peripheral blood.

The CDR3 DNA reads as TGTGCCAGCAGCTTGGGGAGGACTGAAGCTTTCTTT. Encoded protein: CASSLGRTEAFF. The rearrangement uses TRBV11-1 and TRBJ1-1; no clear D gene. The CDR3 is 12 residues long. CDR1 and CDR2 from the germline V gene are SGHAT and FQDESV (reference sequence). V gave up 3 bases and J gave up 5 bases, with 7 bases separating them. The full variable domain, with the rest looked up from reference TRBV11-1 and TRBJ1-1, is EAEVAQSPRYKITEKSQAVAFWCDPISGHATLYWYRQILGQGPELLVQFQDESVVDDSQLPKDRFSAERLKGVDSTLKIQPAELGDSAMYLCASSLGRTEAFFGQGTRLTVV.